The T cell receptor beta chain under discussion was sequenced for a study of blood T cell repertoires in COVID-19. As for the study in general: There were acute and convalescent COVID-19 samples, and they came from the United States, Italy and Spain. T cells, B-cell-depleted T cells, or PBMCs supplied cDNA or gDNA.

Study processing details: Scientists estimated how many nucleated cells there were by amplifying reference gene primers. The assay was immunoSEQ multiplex PCR, and TCRdb's table has in-frame clones only and misses some. That table gives V, J and clone size, and the DNA gave D and trimming. The sample records 55,000 to 65,000 clones, 70% to 90% being singletons. Material for sequencing was peripheral blood. The origin of this receptor is a man in his fifties or sixties with active or convalescent COVID-19.

Here the CDR3 DNA reads TGTGCCAGCAGTTCGAACAGGGGACTGTCACCCCTCCACTTT. This sequence encodes CASSSNRGLSPLHF. The chain couples TRBV28 to TRBJ1-6, with 7 bases aligning to TRBD1. Germline trimming cut 4 bases from V and 10 bases from J; bases unmatched to any gene: 7. Per germline, CDR1 MDHEN and CDR2 SYDVKM. There are 14 residues in the CDR3. The full variable domain, its missing parts supplied by reference TRBV28 and TRBJ1-6, is DVKVTQSSRYLVKRTGEKVFLECVQDMDHENMFWYRQDPGLGLRLIYFSYDVKMKEKGDIPEGYSVSREKKERFSLILESASTNQTSMYLCASSSNRGLSPLHFGNGTRLTVT.